Detailed here is one T cell receptor beta chain. This CDR3 contains 16 residues. Trimming removed 0 bases at V and 4 bases at J, with 15 bases between. Germline V lookup: CDR1 SGHRS, CDR2 YFSETQ. Assay: immunoSEQ multiplex PCR; the TCRdb copy retains only in-frame clones and omits some. This sample carries around 130,000 clones, roughly 79% of them seen once, and the ten largest clones take around 20%. The sample originates from a study of blood T cell repertoires in COVID-19. Study-level background: Specimens from acute and convalescent COVID-19 originated in the United States, Italy and Spain. T cells, B-cell-depleted T cells, or PBMCs supplied cDNA or gDNA.

The genes are TRBV5-1 and TRBJ2-3; TRBD2 is a possible D gene (6 bases). Sequencing input: peripheral blood. The receptor comes from a man at least 80 years old with acute or convalescent COVID-19. DNA of the CDR3: TGCGCCAGCAGCTTGGAGGGAGGTAGGAGATCAGATACGCAGTATTTT. Translated, it gives CASSLEGGRRSDTQYF.